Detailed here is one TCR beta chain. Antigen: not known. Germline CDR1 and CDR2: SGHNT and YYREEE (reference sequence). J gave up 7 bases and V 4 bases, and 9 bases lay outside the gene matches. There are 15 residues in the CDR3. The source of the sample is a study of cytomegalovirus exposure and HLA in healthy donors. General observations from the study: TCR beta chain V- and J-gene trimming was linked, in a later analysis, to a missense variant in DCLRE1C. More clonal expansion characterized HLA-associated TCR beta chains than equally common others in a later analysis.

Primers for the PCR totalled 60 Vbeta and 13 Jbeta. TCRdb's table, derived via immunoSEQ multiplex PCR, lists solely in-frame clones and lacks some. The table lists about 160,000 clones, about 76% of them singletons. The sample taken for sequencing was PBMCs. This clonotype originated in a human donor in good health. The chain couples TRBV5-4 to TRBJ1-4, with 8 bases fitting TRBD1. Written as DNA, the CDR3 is TGTGCCAGCAGCAAAACCGGGACAGGTCGTGAAAAACTGTTTTTT. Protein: CASSKTGTGREKLFF.